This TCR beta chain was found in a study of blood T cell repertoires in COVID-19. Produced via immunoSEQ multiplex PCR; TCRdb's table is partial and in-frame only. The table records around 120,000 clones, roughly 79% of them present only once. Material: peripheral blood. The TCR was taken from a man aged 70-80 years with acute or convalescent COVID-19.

The CDR3 loop is CASSLGTGQDTQYF. CDR3 coding DNA: TGCGCCAGCAGCTTGGGGACAGGGCAAGATACGCAGTATTTT. The chain links TRBV5-1 to TRBJ2-3, with 8 bases identical to TRBD1. Per the germline V gene, CDR1 is SGHRS and CDR2 is YFSETQ. Losses at the gene ends were 0 bases for V and 5 bases for J; bases not matched to a gene: 2. The CDR3 sequence is 14 residues long.